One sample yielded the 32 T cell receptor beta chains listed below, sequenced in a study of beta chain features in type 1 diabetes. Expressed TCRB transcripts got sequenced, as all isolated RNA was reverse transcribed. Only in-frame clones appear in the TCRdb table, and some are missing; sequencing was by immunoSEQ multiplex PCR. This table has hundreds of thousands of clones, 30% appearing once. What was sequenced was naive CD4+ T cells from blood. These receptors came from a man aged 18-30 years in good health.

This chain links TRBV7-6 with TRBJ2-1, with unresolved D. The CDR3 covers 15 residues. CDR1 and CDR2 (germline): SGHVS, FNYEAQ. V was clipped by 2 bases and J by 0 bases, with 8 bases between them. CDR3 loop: CASSLPTSSYNEQFF. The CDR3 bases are TGTGCCAGCAGCTTACCGACAAGCTCCTACAATGAGCAGTTCTTC.

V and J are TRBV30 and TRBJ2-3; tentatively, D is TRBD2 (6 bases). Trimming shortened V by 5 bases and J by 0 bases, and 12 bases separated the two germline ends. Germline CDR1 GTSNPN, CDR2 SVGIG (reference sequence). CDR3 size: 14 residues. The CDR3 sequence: CAWLQSGSTDTQYF. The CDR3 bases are TGTGCCTGGTTGCAGAGCGGGAGCACAGATACGCAGTATTTT.

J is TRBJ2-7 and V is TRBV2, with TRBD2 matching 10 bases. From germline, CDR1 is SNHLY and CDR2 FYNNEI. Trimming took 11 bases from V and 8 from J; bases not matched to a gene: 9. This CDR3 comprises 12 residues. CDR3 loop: CAGSGRADKQYF. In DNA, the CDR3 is TGTGCCGGGAGCGGGAGGGCAGACAAGCAGTACTTC.

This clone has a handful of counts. The CDR3 DNA reads as TGCAGCGCTCAGGGACTAGCGGGAGGCCCACTCTACAATGAGCAGTTCTTC. Residues: CSAQGLAGGPLYNEQFF. The V call is TRBV29-1, the J call TRBJ2-1, with 15 nucleotides matching TRBD2. Germline-derived CDR1 and CDR2 are SQVTM and ANQGSEA. The CDR3 is 17 residues long. Unmatched junction bases numbered 10, after V lost 7 bases and J lost 3 bases.

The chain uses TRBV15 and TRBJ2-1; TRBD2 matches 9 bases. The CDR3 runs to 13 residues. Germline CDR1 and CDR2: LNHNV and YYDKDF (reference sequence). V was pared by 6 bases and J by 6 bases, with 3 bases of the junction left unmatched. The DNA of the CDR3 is TGTGCCACCAGAGGGACTAGCTTCAATGAGCAGTTCTTC. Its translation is CATRGTSFNEQFF.

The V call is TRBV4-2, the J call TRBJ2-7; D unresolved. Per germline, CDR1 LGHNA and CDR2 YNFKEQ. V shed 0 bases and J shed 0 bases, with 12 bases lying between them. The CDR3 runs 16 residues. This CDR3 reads CASSQDPGRHSYEQYF. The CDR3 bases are TGTGCCAGCAGCCAAGATCCGGGTAGACACTCCTACGAGCAGTACTTC.

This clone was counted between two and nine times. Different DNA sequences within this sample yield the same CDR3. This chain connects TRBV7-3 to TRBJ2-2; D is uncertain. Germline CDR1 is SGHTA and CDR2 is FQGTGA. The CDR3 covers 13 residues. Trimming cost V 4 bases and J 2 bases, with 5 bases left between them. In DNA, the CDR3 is TGTGCCAGCAGCTCCAGCAACACCGGGGAGCTGTTTTTT. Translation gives CASSSSNTGELFF.

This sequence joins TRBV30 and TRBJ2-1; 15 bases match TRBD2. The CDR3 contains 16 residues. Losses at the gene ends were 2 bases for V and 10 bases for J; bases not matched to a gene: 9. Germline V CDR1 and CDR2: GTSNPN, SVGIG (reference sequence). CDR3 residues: CAWSLTGTSGGSEQFF. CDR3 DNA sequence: TGTGCCTGGAGTTTGACAGGGACTAGCGGGGGGTCCGAGCAGTTCTTC.

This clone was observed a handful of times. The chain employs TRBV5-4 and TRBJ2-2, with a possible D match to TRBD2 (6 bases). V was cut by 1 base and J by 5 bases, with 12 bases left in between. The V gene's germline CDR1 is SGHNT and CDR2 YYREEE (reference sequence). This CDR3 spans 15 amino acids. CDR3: CASSLSAGRTGELFF. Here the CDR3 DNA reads TGTGCCAGCAGCTTGTCTGCGGGAAGAACCGGGGAGCTGTTTTTT.

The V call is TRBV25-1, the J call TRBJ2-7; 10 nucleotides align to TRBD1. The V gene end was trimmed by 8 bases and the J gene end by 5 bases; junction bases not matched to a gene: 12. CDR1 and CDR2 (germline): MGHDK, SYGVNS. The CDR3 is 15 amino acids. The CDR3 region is CASGGWGQGRNEQYF. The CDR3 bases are TGTGCCAGCGGAGGGTGGGGACAGGGGAGGAACGAGCAGTACTTC.

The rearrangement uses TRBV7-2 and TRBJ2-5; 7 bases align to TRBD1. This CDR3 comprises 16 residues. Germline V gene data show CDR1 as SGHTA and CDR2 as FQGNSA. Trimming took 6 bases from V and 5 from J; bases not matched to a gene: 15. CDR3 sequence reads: CASRLTGAPTEETQYF. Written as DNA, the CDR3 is TGTGCCAGCAGACTCACAGGGGCCCCCACTGAGGAGACCCAGTACTTC.

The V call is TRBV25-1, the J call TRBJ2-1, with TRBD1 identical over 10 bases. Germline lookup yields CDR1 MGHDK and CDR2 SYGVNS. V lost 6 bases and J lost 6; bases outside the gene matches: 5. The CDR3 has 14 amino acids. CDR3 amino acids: CASRGTGVVNEQFF. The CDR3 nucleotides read TGTGCCAGCAGGGGGACAGGGGTGGTCAATGAGCAGTTCTTC.

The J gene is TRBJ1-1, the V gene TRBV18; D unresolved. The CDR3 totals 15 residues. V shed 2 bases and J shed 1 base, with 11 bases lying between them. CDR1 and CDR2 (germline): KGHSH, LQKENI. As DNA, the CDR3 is TGTGCCAGCTCACCATTCCAGGATTCGAACACTGAAGCTTTCTTT. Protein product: CASSPFQDSNTEAFF.

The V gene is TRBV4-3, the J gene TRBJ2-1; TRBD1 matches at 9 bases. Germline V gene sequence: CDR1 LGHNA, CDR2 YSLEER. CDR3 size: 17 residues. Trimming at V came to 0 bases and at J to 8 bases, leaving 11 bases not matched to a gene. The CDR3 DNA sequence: TGCGCCAGCAGCCAAGATTTCCGGGACAGGGAGTGGGATGAGCAGTTCTTC. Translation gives CASSQDFRDREWDEQFF.

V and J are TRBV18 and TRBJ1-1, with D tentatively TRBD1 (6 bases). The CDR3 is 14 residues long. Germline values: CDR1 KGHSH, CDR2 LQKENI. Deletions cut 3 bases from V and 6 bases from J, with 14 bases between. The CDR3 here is CASSPNTGMAEAFF. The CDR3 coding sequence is TGTGCCAGCTCACCCAATACAGGGATGGCTGAAGCTTTCTTT. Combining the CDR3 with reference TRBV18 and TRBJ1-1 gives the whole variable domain NAGVMQNPRHLVRRRGQEARLRCSPMKGHSHVYWYRQLPEEGLKFMVYLQKENIIDESGMPKERFSAEFPKEGPSILRIQQVVRGDSAAYFCASSPNTGMAEAFFGQGTRLTVV.

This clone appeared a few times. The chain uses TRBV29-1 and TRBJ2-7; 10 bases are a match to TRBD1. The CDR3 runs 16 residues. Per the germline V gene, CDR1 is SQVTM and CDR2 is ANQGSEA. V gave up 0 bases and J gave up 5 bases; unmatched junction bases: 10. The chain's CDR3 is CSVEEGPGQGQNEQYF. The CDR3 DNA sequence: TGCAGCGTTGAAGAAGGTCCGGGACAGGGGCAAAACGAGCAGTACTTC.

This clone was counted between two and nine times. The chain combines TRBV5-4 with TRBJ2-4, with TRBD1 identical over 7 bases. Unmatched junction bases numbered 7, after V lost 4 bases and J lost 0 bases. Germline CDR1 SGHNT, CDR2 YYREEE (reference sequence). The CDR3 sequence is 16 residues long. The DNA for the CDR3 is TGTGCCAGCAGCCCCGACAGGGCATTAGCCAAAAACATTCAGTACTTC. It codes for CASSPDRALAKNIQYF.

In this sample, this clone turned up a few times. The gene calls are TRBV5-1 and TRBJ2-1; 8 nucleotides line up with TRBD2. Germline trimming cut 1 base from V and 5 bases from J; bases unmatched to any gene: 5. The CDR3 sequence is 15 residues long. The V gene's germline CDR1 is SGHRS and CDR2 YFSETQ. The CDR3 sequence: CASSLMPAGDNEQFF. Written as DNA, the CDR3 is TGCGCCAGCAGCTTGATGCCAGCGGGAGACAATGAGCAGTTCTTC.

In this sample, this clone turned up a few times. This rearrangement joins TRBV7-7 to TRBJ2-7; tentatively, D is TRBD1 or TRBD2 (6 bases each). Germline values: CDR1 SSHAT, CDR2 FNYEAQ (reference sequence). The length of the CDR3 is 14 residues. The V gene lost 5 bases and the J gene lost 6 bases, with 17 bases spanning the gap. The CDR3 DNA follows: TGTGCCAGCAGCCCCTTGGGTGGGGGGCGCGAGCAGTACTTC. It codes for CASSPLGGGREQYF.

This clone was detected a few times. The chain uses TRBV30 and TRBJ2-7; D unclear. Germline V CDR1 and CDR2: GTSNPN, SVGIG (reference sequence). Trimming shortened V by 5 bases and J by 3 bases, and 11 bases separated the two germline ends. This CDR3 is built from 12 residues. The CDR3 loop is CAWERGSYEQYF. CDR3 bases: TGTGCCTGGGAACGCGGTAGCTACGAGCAGTACTTC.

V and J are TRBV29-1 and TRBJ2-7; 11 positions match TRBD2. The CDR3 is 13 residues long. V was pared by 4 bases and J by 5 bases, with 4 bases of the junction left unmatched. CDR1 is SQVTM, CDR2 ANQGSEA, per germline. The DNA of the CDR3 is TGCAGCGTTGGAACTAGCGGGAGCCACGAGCAGTACTTC. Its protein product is CSVGTSGSHEQYF.

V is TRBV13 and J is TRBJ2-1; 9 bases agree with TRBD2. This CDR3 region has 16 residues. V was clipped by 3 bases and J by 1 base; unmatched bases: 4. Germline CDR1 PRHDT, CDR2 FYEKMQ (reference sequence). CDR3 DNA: TGTGCCAGCAGCTTTTCCCTAGCGGGGTCCTACAATGAGCAGTTCTTC. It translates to CASSFSLAGSYNEQFF.

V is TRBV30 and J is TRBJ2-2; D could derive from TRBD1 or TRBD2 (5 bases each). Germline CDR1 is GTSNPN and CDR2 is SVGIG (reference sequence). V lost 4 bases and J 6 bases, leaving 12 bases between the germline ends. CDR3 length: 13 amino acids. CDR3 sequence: CAWTLGGSGELFF. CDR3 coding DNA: TGTGCCTGGACCCTTGGGGGATCCGGGGAGCTGTTTTTT.

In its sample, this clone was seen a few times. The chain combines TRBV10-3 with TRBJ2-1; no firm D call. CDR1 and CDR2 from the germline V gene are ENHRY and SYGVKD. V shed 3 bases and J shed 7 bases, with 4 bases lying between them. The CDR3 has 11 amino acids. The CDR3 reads CAISERNEQFF. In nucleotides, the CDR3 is TGTGCCATCAGTGAACGTAATGAGCAGTTCTTC.

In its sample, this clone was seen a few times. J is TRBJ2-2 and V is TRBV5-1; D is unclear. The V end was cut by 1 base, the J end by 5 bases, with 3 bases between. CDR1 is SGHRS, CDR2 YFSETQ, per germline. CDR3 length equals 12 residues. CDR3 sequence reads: CASSLITGELFF. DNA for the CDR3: TGCGCCAGCAGCTTGATAACCGGGGAGCTGTTTTTT.

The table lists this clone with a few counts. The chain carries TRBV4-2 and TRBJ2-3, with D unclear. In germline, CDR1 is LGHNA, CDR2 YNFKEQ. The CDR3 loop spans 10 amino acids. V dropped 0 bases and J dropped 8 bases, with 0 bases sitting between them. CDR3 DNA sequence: TGTGCCAGCAGCCAAGATACGCAGTATTTT. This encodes CASSQDTQYF.

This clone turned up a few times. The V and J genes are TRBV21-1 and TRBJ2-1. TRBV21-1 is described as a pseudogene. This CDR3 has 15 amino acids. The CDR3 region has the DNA TGTGCCAGCAGCGGTCGGGGCTTTTCCTACAATGAGCAGTTCTTC. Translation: CASSGRGFSYNEQFF.

This CDR3 reads CASSPGTGGDWTDTQYF. The CDR3 nucleotides read TGCGCCAGCAGCCCCGGGACAGGCGGTGATTGGACAGATACGCAGTATTTT. The chain couples TRBV5-1 to TRBJ2-3; 8 bases align to TRBD1. Germline CDR1 and CDR2: SGHRS and YFSETQ. Trimming at V came to 4 bases and at J to 3 bases, leaving 13 bases not matched to a gene. CDR3 length equals 17 residues.

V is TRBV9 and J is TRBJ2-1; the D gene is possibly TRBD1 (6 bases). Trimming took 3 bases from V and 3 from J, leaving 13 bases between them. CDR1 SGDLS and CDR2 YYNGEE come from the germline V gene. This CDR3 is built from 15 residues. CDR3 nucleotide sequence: TGTGCCAGCAGCGATCGAGACAGGAGCTACAATGAGCAGTTCTTC. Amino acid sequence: CASSDRDRSYNEQFF.

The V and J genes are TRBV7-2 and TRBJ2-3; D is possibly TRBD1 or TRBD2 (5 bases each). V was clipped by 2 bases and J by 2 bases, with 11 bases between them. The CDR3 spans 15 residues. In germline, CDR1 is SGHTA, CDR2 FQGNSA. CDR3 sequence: CASSLRPGTTDTQYF. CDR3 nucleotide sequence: TGTGCCAGCAGCTTACGTCCGGGGACCACAGATACGCAGTATTTT.

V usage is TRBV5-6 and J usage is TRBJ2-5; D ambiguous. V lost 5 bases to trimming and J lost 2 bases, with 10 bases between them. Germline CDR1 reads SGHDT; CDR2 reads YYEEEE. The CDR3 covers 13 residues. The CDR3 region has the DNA TGTGCCAGCAGTTCAGTAATGCAAGAGACCCAGTACTTC. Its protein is CASSSVMQETQYF.

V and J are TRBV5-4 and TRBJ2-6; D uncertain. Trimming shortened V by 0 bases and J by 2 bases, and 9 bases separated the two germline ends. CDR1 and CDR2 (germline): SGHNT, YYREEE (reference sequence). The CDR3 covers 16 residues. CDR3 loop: CASSLAKAAGANVLTF. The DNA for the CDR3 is TGTGCCAGCAGCTTGGCCAAGGCGGCTGGGGCCAACGTCCTGACTTTC.